Below are 31 T cell receptor beta chains sequenced from a single sample in a study of CD8+ T cells in alopecia areata. The treatment was: oral pan-JAK inhibitor, 5-10 mg twice daily. Extracted from the samples, RNA was reverse transcribed into cDNA to serve as the sequencing template. The table came from immunoSEQ multiplex PCR; TCRdb's copy has only in-frame clones and leaves some out. Found here are 150,000 to 250,000 clones, 58% of them singletons; the top ten hold roughly 5.8%. Sequences were derived from CD4+ T cells sorted from blood, sampled at week 24, from a patient treated with tofacitinib. The receptors here all came from a human donor with alopecia areata.

The chain employs TRBV5-6 and TRBJ2-2; no reliable D call. The length of the CDR3 is 11 residues. In germline, CDR1 is SGHDT, CDR2 YYEEEE. Trimming removed 1 base at V and 7 bases at J, with 2 bases between. CDR3: CASSLIGELFF. The CDR3 coding sequence is TGTGCCAGCAGCTTGATCGGGGAGCTGTTTTTT.

This clone was picked up a small number of times. The chain uses TRBV7-3 and TRBJ2-1; 7 positions match TRBD1. Unmatched junction bases numbered 9, after V lost 5 bases and J lost 2 bases. CDR1 is SGHTA, CDR2 FQGTGA, per germline. The CDR3 contains 16 residues. This CDR3 is CASSTPGDSAYNEQFF. The CDR3 DNA follows: TGTGCCAGCAGCACCCCCGGGGACAGCGCCTACAATGAGCAGTTCTTC.

This chain links TRBV7-2 with TRBJ2-5; D gene ambiguous. Looked up from germline, CDR1 is SGHTA and CDR2 is FQGNSA. Trimming took off 2 bases at V and 2 bases at J, with 6 bases between the two ends. The CDR3 is 13 residues long. CDR3 protein: CASSLRLQETQYF. In nucleotides, the CDR3 is TGTGCCAGCAGCTTACGGCTACAAGAGACCCAGTACTTC.

The chain has TRBV4-2 and TRBJ2-7; D gene ambiguous. The V and J ends lost 1 base and 2 bases respectively, with 15 bases between them. CDR1 is LGHNA, CDR2 YNFKEQ, per germline. The CDR3 sequence is 16 residues long. CDR3 nucleotides: TGTGCCAGCAGCCAAGGCGCGGCAGCCACAACCTACGAGCAGTACTTC. It encodes CASSQGAAATTYEQYF.

This clone is a singleton in its sample. The chain combines TRBV5-6 with TRBJ1-6, with unresolved D. This CDR3 spans 17 amino acids. The V end was cut by 4 bases, the J end by 0 bases, with 14 bases between. Germline CDR1 is SGHDT and CDR2 is YYEEEE. CDR3 amino acids: CASSLDMSGSYNSPLHF. The CDR3 bases are TGTGCCAGCAGCCTGGATATGTCAGGCTCCTATAATTCACCCCTCCACTTT.

In its sample, this clone was seen once. The chain uses TRBV30 and TRBJ2-7, with 7 positions matching TRBD1. The V gene's germline CDR1 is GTSNPN and CDR2 SVGIG (reference sequence). The CDR3 spans 13 residues. V dropped 2 bases and J dropped 3; count of bases not matched to a gene: 4. CDR3: CAWSRQGLYEQYF. The CDR3 bases are TGTGCCTGGAGTCGACAGGGCCTCTACGAGCAGTACTTC.

This chain's CDR3 is CAISGTGGADTQYF. The CDR3 region has the DNA TGTGCCATCAGTGGGACAGGGGGCGCAGATACGCAGTATTTT. This rearrangement joins TRBV10-3 to TRBJ2-3; 11 bases agree with TRBD1. This CDR3 spans 14 amino acids. Germline CDR1 is ENHRY and CDR2 is SYGVKD. Unmatched junction bases numbered 1, after V lost 4 bases and J lost 4 bases.

V gene TRBV28 combines with J gene TRBJ2-2; D not certain. Per the germline V gene, CDR1 is MDHEN and CDR2 is SYDVKM. V gave up 5 bases and J gave up 4 bases, with 8 bases separating them. The CDR3 runs 13 residues. The CDR3 loop reads CASSDTFTGELFF. The CDR3 DNA reads TGTGCCAGCAGTGACACGTTCACCGGGGAGCTGTTTTTT.

This sequence joins TRBV5-6 and TRBJ2-3; D is possibly TRBD1 (5 bases). V shed 1 base and J shed 6 bases, with 6 bases lying between them. CDR1 SGHDT and CDR2 YYEEEE come from the germline V gene. The CDR3 spans 12 residues. The CDR3 is CASSLRGDTQYF. Here the CDR3 DNA reads TGTGCCAGCAGCTTGAGGGGTGATACGCAGTATTTT. The full variable domain, rest sourced from reference TRBV5-6 and TRBJ2-3, is DAGVTQSPTHLIKTRGQQVTLRCSPKSGHDTVSWYQQALGQGPQFIFQYYEEEERQRGNFPDRFSGHQFPNYSSELNVNALLLGDSALYLCASSLRGDTQYFGPGTRLTVL.

This clone has just a few counts. As DNA, the CDR3 is TGTGCCACCGCTAGCGGCAGCTCCTACAATGAGCAGTTCTTC. It specifies CATASGSSYNEQFF. V usage is TRBV15 and J usage is TRBJ2-1; TRBD2 agrees at 7 bases. The CDR3 spans 14 residues. The germline CDR1 and CDR2 sequences are LNHNV and YYDKDF (reference sequence). Trimming cost V 8 bases and J 0 bases; bases outside gene matches: 4.

This clone occurred a few times. The chain combines TRBV2 with TRBJ1-5; D remains unclear. In germline, CDR1 is SNHLY, CDR2 FYNNEI. The CDR3 consists of 13 residues. Trimming left V 4 bases short and J 7 bases short, with 11 bases between. In nucleotides, the CDR3 is TGTGCCAGCAGTGGCTGGGGAAGGCAGCCCCAGCATTTT. Translation gives CASSGWGRQPQHF.

V gene TRBV6-5 combines with J gene TRBJ1-1, with D tentatively TRBD1 (6 bases). CDR3 length: 15 residues. Germline lookup yields CDR1 MNHEY and CDR2 SVGAGI. V was trimmed by 0 bases and J by 1 base, leaving 9 bases between them. This CDR3 is CASSYSLQGNTEAFF. CDR3 coding DNA: TGTGCCAGCAGTTACTCCTTACAGGGGAACACTGAAGCTTTCTTT.

This clone was detected only once. The chain is built from TRBV30 and TRBJ2-1, with D possibly TRBD2 on 6 matching bases. The CDR3 is 14 residues long. Trimming left V 2 bases short and J 6 bases short, with 14 bases between. Germline V gene sequence: CDR1 GTSNPN, CDR2 SVGIG (reference sequence). CDR3 nucleotide sequence: TGTGCCTGGAGTTTAACGGGAGTCGGCAATGAGCAGTTCTTC. This encodes CAWSLTGVGNEQFF.

The chain couples TRBV27 to TRBJ2-7, with D unclear. This CDR3 comprises 14 residues. Trimming shortened V by 5 bases and J by 7 bases, and 18 bases separated the two germline ends. The germline V gene has CDR1 MNHEY and CDR2 SMNVEV (reference sequence). The CDR3 sequence is CASSQTGPSEEQYF. In nucleotides, the CDR3 is TGTGCCAGCAGTCAAACCGGGCCCTCGGAAGAGCAGTACTTC.

This chain uses TRBV13 with TRBJ1-5, with D uncertain. The CDR3 covers 16 residues. Per germline, CDR1 PRHDT and CDR2 FYEKMQ (reference sequence). V gave up 5 bases and J gave up 3 bases, with 17 bases separating them. CDR3 residues: CASSLRGHSPNQPQHF. In DNA form, the CDR3 reads TGTGCCAGCAGCCTTCGGGGTCACTCCCCCAATCAGCCCCAGCATTTT.

The chain links TRBV7-3 to TRBJ1-2; D unresolved. The CDR3 consists of 15 residues. Trimming stripped 1 base from V and 8 bases from J, with 17 bases between. Germline values: CDR1 SGHTA, CDR2 FQGTGA. DNA of the CDR3: TGTGCCAGCAGCTTAAGCGGGGAGACCCGAGTAGGCTACACCTTC. Translated, it gives CASSLSGETRVGYTF.

This clone was observed once. The chain recombines TRBV4-3 with TRBJ2-7; 14 nucleotides match TRBD2. The CDR3 runs to 22 residues. V lost 0 bases, J lost 0 bases, and 16 bases stayed unmatched. The germline V gene encodes CDR1 LGHNA and CDR2 YSLEER. The CDR3 DNA follows: TGCGCCAGCAGCCAAGATCTCGGAGTCCCGGGACTAGCGGGGGACATCTCCTACGAGCAGTACTTC. Translating it yields CASSQDLGVPGLAGDISYEQYF.

This clone was found many times. The chain is built from TRBV2 and TRBJ2-6; D perhaps matches TRBD2 (5 bases). V was pared by 6 bases and J by 1 base, with 13 bases between. Germline V gene data show CDR1 as SNHLY and CDR2 as FYNNEI. The CDR3 contains 16 residues. The CDR3 nucleotides are TGTGCCAGCAGCGGGAAGGGTGGATCTGGGGCCAACGTCCTGACTTTC. Translation gives CASSGKGGSGANVLTF.

V and J are TRBV27 and TRBJ2-3; tentatively, D is TRBD2 (6 bases). The CDR3 is 14 amino acids. Trimming shortened V by 7 bases and J by 2 bases, and 13 bases separated the two germline ends. The germline gives CDR1 MNHEY, CDR2 SMNVEV (reference sequence). DNA of the CDR3: TGTGCCAGCAACGGGGGAGGTTCCACAGATACGCAGTATTTT. It is translated as CASNGGGSTDTQYF.

This clone was counted a few times. Here the CDR3 DNA reads TGTGCCAGCAGCTACGAGTCCGGGACAGGGAACTACAATGAGCAGTTCTTC. Amino acid sequence: CASSYESGTGNYNEQFF. The J gene is TRBJ2-1, the V gene TRBV7-3; 9 bases map to TRBD1. V was clipped by 4 bases and J by 3 bases; unmatched bases: 10. This CDR3 is built from 17 residues. CDR1 SGHTA and CDR2 FQGTGA come from the germline V gene.

V usage is TRBV2 and J usage is TRBJ1-5, with D uncertain. In germline, CDR1 is SNHLY, CDR2 FYNNEI. V was trimmed by 3 bases and J by 9 bases, leaving 9 bases between them. The CDR3 extends over 12 amino acids. CDR3 DNA: TGTGCCAGCAGTGAGGGTCGCGTGCCCCAGCATTTT. Residues: CASSEGRVPQHF.

The chain recombines TRBV29-1 with TRBJ1-2; perhaps TRBD1 as D (6 bases). CDR1 and CDR2 from the germline V gene are SQVTM and ANQGSEA. The CDR3 contains 12 residues. V lost 5 bases and J 4 bases, leaving 11 bases between the germline ends. In nucleotides, the CDR3 is TGCAGCGTTAGGGGGGGACGCTATGGCTACACCTTC. Translated, it gives CSVRGGRYGYTF.

The rearrangement joins TRBV30 to TRBJ1-1, with D maybe TRBD1 (6 bases). Trimming removed 3 bases from V and 3 bases from J, with 11 bases in between. The CDR3 totals 13 residues. Per germline, CDR1 GTSNPN and CDR2 SVGIG (reference sequence). The CDR3 DNA is TGTGCCTGGAGGCGACAGGAATACACTGAAGCTTTCTTT. Translated: CAWRRQEYTEAFF.

V and J are TRBV5-6 and TRBJ2-2; D uncertain. The CDR3 is made up of 12 amino acids. Germline-derived CDR1 and CDR2 are SGHDT and YYEEEE. The V and J ends lost 3 bases and 6 bases respectively, with 6 bases between them. CDR3 in DNA: TGTGCCAGCAGCTCGTACGCCGGGGAGCTGTTTTTT. Encoded protein: CASSSYAGELFF.

In its sample, this clone was seen once. J is TRBJ2-4 and V is TRBV7-9, with a tentative D call TRBD2 (5 bases). In germline, CDR1 is SEHNR, CDR2 FQNEAQ (reference sequence). The length of the CDR3 is 18 residues. V dropped 0 bases and J dropped 6 bases, with 21 bases sitting between them. The CDR3 loop reads CASSLAVKAPRAGNIQYF. The CDR3 DNA reads TGTGCCAGCAGCTTAGCGGTGAAAGCGCCCCGCGCGGGAAACATTCAGTACTTC. The full variable domain, its missing parts supplied by reference TRBV7-9 and TRBJ2-4, is DTGVSQNPRHKITKRGQNVTFRCDPISEHNRLYWYRQTLGQGPEFLTYFQNEAQLEKSRLLSDRFSAERPKGSFSTLEIQRTEQGDSAMYLCASSLAVKAPRAGNIQYFGAGTRLSVL.

About this clone: Relative to the germline gene, one junction end is altered; a read error may explain this. The chain uses TRBV4-1 and TRBJ2-1; D gene ambiguous. The CDR3 totals 16 residues. Germline V gene sequence: CDR1 MGHRA, CDR2 YSYEKL. The CDR3 loop reads CASSQTRASSFNEQFF. The CDR3 coding sequence is TGCGCCAGCAGCCAAACCCGGGCCAGTTCCTTCAATGAGCAGTTCTTC.

In this sample, this clone turned up a few times. The rearrangement uses TRBV4-2 and TRBJ2-1; unclear D gene. CDR1 and CDR2 from the germline V gene are LGHNA and YNFKEQ. The CDR3 sequence is 15 residues long. V was cut by 4 bases and J by 1 base, with 11 bases left in between. This chain's CDR3 is CASSLRTDSYNEQFF. The CDR3 DNA reads as TGTGCCAGCAGCCTCAGGACGGATTCCTACAATGAGCAGTTCTTC.

The sample holds one count of this clone. V gene TRBV7-8 combines with J gene TRBJ2-5; no reliable D call. The J call may not be correct, given that the DNA end is closer to TRBJ2-7. The CDR3 is made up of 17 amino acids. Germline values: CDR1 SGHVS, CDR2 FQNEAQ. Here the CDR3 DNA reads TGTGCCAGCAGCTTAGCGTGGGGAACGGGCTTCTCCTACGAGCAGTACTTC. Protein: CASSLAWGTGFSYEQYF.

This chain joins TRBV18 and TRBJ1-4; a weak D match, TRBD1 (5 bases). Per the germline V gene, CDR1 is KGHSH and CDR2 is LQKENI. The CDR3 consists of 12 residues. The V and J ends lost 3 bases and 8 bases respectively, with 7 bases between them. The DNA for the CDR3 is TGTGCCAGCTCACCCCGGGGGGAAAAACTGTTTTTT. It encodes CASSPRGEKLFF.

The rearrangement joins TRBV6-5 to TRBJ2-2; 10 positions match TRBD2. Germline V gene sequence: CDR1 MNHEY, CDR2 SVGAGI. The CDR3 consists of 15 residues. V lost 6 bases and J lost 4; bases outside the gene matches: 5. DNA for the CDR3: TGTGCCAGCAGAGAAACTAGCGGGGTCACCGGGGAGCTGTTTTTT. This encodes CASRETSGVTGELFF.

This clone was seen more than once but under ten times. This sequence joins TRBV2 and TRBJ1-2, with 8 bases that match TRBD1. Unmatched junction bases numbered 7, after V lost 4 bases and J lost 3 bases. This CDR3 is 15 amino acids long. The germline V gene encodes CDR1 SNHLY and CDR2 FYNNEI. CDR3 nucleotide sequence: TGTGCCAGCAGTGTATCGGCAGGGGGCGACTATGGCTACACCTTC. It yields the protein CASSVSAGGDYGYTF.